The rows below give T cell receptor beta chains drawn from one sample of a study of cytomegalovirus exposure and HLA in healthy donors. TCRdb keeps only in-frame clones here, not all; method: immunoSEQ multiplex PCR. This table holds over 90,000 clones. The sample taken for sequencing was PBMCs. The receptors come from a man aged 35 to 55 in good health and CMV-seronegative. Both conserved end residues are part of each CDR3. Fields, in order: D gene, J gene, V gene, CDR3 protein, CDR3 DNA. The D gene is left open where the match is weak.

>TRBD1|TRBJ2-5|TRBV18
CASSPPDRGRETQYF
TGTGCCAGCTCACCACCTGACAGGGGAAGAGAGACCCAGTACTTC
>TRBD2|TRBJ2-7|TRBV6-5
CASGRAGRVDEQYF
TGTGCCAGCGGACGGGCAGGGAGGGTAGACGAGCAGTACTTC
>TRBD2|TRBJ2-2|TRBV19
CATESGVNTGELFF
TGTGCCACCGAGAGCGGGGTGAACACCGGGGAGCTGTTTTTT
>.|TRBJ2-1|TRBV9
CASSVDSSYNEQFF
TGTGCCAGCAGCGTAGATAGTTCCTACAATGAGCAGTTCTTC
>.|TRBJ2-4|TRBV28
CASSAQAIGKNIQYF
TGTGCCAGCAGTGCGCAGGCTATTGGCAAAAACATTCAGTACTTC
>.|TRBJ2-1|TRBV7-8
CASSSPISLVKQFF
TGTGCCAGCAGCTCCCCTATTAGTCTGGTGAAGCAGTTCTTC
>TRBD2|TRBJ2-5|TRBV27
CASSSLAGTETQYF
TGTGCCAGCAGTTCACTAGCGGGAACGGAGACCCAGTACTTC
>.|TRBJ2-3|TRBV7-2
CASSPSLRTDTQYF
TGTGCCAGCAGCCCATCTCTACGCACAGATACGCAGTATTTT
>.|TRBJ1-1|TRBV19
CASSFGYSTEAFF
TGTGCCAGTAGTTTCGGGTATTCCACTGAAGCTTTCTTT
>.|TRBJ2-3|TRBV6-5
CASRLRKRNTQYF
TGTGCCAGCAGACTACGCAAGCGGAATACGCAGTATTTT
>TRBD2|TRBJ2-1|TRBV2
CASSEKGTSGGVKYNEQFF
TGTGCCAGCAGTGAGAAGGGAACTAGCGGGGGGGTGAAGTACAATGAGCAGTTCTTC
>.|TRBJ2-3|TRBV9
CASSGPLGTSTDTQYF
TGTGCCAGCAGCGGCCCCTTGGGGACTAGCACAGATACGCAGTATTTT
>.|TRBJ2-7|TRBV6-1
CASSGQGSQDEQYF
TGTGCCAGCAGTGGCCAGGGCAGTCAGGACGAGCAGTACTTC
>TRBD1|TRBJ2-5|TRBV11-2
CASSEEDRARETQYF
TGTGCCAGCAGCGAGGAGGACAGGGCGAGAGAGACCCAGTACTTC
>.|TRBJ1-1|TRBV7-2
CASSLMGHQNTEAFF
TGTGCCAGCAGCTTAATGGGACACCAGAACACTGAAGCTTTCTTT
>.|TRBJ2-1|TRBV5-1
CASSYSQGSYNEQFF
TGCGCCAGCAGCTATTCTCAGGGCTCCTACAATGAGCAGTTCTTC
>.|TRBJ1-5|TRBV7-9
CASGLAGTGNQPQHF
TGTGCCAGCGGCTTAGCGGGTACAGGCAATCAGCCCCAGCATTTT
>TRBD2|TRBJ2-7|TRBV5-1
CASSGGTSVYEQYF
TGCGCCAGCAGCGGAGGGACTAGCGTCTACGAGCAGTACTTC
>.|TRBJ2-7|TRBV5-6
CASSSWGRPYEQYF
TGTGCCAGCAGCTCCTGGGGCCGCCCCTACGAGCAGTACTTC
>.|TRBJ2-6|TRBV7-7
CASSLSPFSSGANVLTF
TGTGCCAGCAGCCTCTCCCCTTTTTCCTCTGGGGCCAACGTCCTGACTTTC
>.|TRBJ2-4|TRBV5-1
CASSLGDGGIQYF
TGCGCCAGCAGCTTGGGAGATGGCGGCATTCAGTACTTC
>TRBD2|TRBJ2-3|TRBV7-7
CASSPGRSGTDTQYF
TGTGCCAGCAGCCCCGGGAGGAGCGGCACAGATACGCAGTATTTT
>TRBD1|TRBJ2-1|TRBV6-1
CASSGTRTGAINEQFF
TGTGCCAGCAGTGGGACCAGGACAGGGGCGATCAATGAGCAGTTCTTC
>TRBD1|TRBJ1-2|TRBV7-6
CASSLGQGPNYGYTF
TGTGCCAGCAGCTTAGGACAGGGACCTAACTATGGCTACACCTTC
>.|TRBJ2-7|TRBV6-1
CASRGGEQYF
TGTGCCAGCAGAGGAGGCGAGCAGTACTTC
>TRBD1|TRBJ2-7|TRBV14
CASSTVGDRYEQYF
TGTGCCAGCAGTACTGTCGGGGACAGGTACGAGCAGTACTTC
>.|TRBJ1-6|TRBV6-5
CASSNGGRGSSPLHF
TGTGCCAGCAGTAATGGGGGCAGGGGCAGTTCACCCCTCCACTTT
>TRBD2|TRBJ2-3|TRBV5-6
CASSLGLSGGSTDTQYF
TGTGCCAGCAGCTTGGGTCTTAGCGGGGGTAGCACAGATACGCAGTATTTT
>TRBD1|TRBJ1-4|TRBV28
CASSSRQGLGEKLFF
TGTGCCAGCAGTTCGAGACAGGGATTGGGGGAAAAACTGTTTTTT
>TRBD1|TRBJ1-2|TRBV30
CASHRGVQGGYGYTF
TGTGCCAGCCACAGAGGGGTGCAGGGGGGCTATGGCTACACCTTC
>.|TRBJ1-6|TRBV5-1
CASSLDSYNSPLHF
TGCGCCAGCAGCTTGGACAGCTATAATTCACCCCTCCACTTT
>TRBD2|TRBJ2-3|TRBV5-1
CASSPDLAAFSTDTQYF
TGCGCCAGCAGCCCGGACCTAGCGGCCTTTAGCACAGATACGCAGTATTTT